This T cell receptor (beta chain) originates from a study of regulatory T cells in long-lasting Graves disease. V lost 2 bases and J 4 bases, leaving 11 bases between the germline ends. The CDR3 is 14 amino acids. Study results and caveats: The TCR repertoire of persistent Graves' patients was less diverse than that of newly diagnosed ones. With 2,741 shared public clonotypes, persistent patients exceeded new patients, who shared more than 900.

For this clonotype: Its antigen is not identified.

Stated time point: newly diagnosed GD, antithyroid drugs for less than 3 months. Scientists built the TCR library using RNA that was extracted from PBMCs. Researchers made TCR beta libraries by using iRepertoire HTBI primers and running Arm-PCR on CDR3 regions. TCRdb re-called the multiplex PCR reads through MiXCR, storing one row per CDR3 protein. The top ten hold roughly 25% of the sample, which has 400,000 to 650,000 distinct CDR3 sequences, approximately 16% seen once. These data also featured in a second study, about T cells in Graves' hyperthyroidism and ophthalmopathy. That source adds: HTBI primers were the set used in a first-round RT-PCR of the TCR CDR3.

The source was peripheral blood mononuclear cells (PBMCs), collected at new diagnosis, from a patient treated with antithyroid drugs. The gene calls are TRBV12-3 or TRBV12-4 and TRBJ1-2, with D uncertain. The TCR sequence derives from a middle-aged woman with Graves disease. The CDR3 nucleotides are TGTGCCAGCAGTTTAATGGGGAACGGCTATGGCTACACCTTC. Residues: CASSLMGNGYGYTF.